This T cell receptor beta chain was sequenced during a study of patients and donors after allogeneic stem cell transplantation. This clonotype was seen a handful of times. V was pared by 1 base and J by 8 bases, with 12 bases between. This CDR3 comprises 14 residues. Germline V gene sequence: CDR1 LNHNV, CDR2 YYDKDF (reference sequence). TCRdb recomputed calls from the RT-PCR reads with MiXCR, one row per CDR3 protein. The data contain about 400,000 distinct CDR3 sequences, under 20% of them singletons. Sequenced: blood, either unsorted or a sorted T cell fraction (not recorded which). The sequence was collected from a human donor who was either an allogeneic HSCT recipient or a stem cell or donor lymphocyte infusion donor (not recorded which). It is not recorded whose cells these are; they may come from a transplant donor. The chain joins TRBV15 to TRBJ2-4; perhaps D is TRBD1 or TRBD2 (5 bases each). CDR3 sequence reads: CATSRGTPGHIQYF. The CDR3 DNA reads TGTGCCACCAGCAGAGGTACTCCGGGACACATTCAGTACTTC.